These 4 T cell receptor beta chains came from one sample sequenced in a study of PD-1 blockade in classical Hodgkin lymphoma. Here immunoSEQ multiplex PCR was the method, and the copy in TCRdb shows in-frame clones only, minus some. There are roughly 55,000 clones in the sample; around 85% occur only once, and roughly 16% lies in the top ten. There was relapse after autologous stem cell transplantation in every patient, and there was variation in brentuximab vedotin exposure. The sequencing here drew on peripheral blood mononuclear cells (PBMCs), taken at baseline. These receptors all stem from a human donor with classical Hodgkin lymphoma.

The chain links TRBV27 to TRBJ1-4; TRBD1 agrees at 7 bases. The V segment lost 7 bases and the J segment 8 bases; nucleotides outside the gene matches: 16. The germline gives CDR1 MNHEY, CDR2 SMNVEV (reference sequence). This CDR3 spans 16 amino acids. Written as DNA, the CDR3 is TGTGCCAGCACCCCCTCCCGGGGGACAGCAGAGGAAAAACTGTTTTTT. Its translation is CASTPSRGTAEEKLFF.

In this sample, this clone turned up a few times. The chain carries TRBV30 and TRBJ2-7; no clear D. The CDR3 runs to 12 residues. CDR1 is GTSNPN, CDR2 SVGIG, per germline (reference sequence). The V end lost 2 bases, the J end lost 4 bases, and 9 bases lay between the germline ends. This CDR3 reads CAWSSTGYEQYF. CDR3 nucleotides: TGTGCCTGGAGTTCAACCGGGTACGAGCAGTACTTC.

Written as DNA, the CDR3 is TGTGCCTGGAGTAGGGGGGATTCAGATACGCAGTATTTT. Its protein is CAWSRGDSDTQYF. The chain couples TRBV30 to TRBJ2-3; D might be TRBD1 or TRBD2, each matching 6 bases. Germline CDR1 and CDR2: GTSNPN and SVGIG (reference sequence). V shed 2 bases and J shed 4 bases, with 10 bases lying between them. CDR3 length: 13 residues. Looking up the rest from reference TRBV30 and TRBJ2-3 gives the full variable domain: SQTIHQWPATLVQPVGSPLSLECTVEGTSNPNLYWYRQAAGRGLQLLFYSVGIGQISSEVPQNLSASRPQDRQFILSSKKLLLSDSGFYLCAWSRGDSDTQYFGPGTRLTVL.

The chain recombines TRBV2 with TRBJ1-3; no clear D. Trimming pared 5 bases from V and 0 bases from J, leaving 8 bases between. The germline CDR1 and CDR2 sequences are SNHLY and FYNNEI. The CDR3 totals 14 residues. This chain's CDR3 is CASSYQNSGNTIYF. CDR3 in DNA: TGTGCCAGCAGTTATCAGAACTCTGGAAACACCATATATTTT.